Presented here are 17 T cell receptor beta chains from one specimen sequenced in a study of blood T cell repertoires in COVID-19. Measured with immunoSEQ multiplex PCR; TCRdb has only the in-frame clones, and not every one. The sample yields under 200,000 clones, more than 70% seen once. Specimen: PBMCs or T cells enriched from blood (not recorded which). These receptors were taken from a man aged 55 to 70 who had recovered from COVID-19.

CDR3 amino acids: CASSVEDSYTEAFF. The CDR3 DNA is TGTGCCAGCAGCGTAGAAGACAGTTACACTGAAGCTTTCTTT. The chain carries TRBV9 and TRBJ1-1; D is possibly TRBD1 (5 bases). The germline V and J ends were trimmed by 0 bases and 3 bases, with 9 bases remaining between them. Germline values: CDR1 SGDLS, CDR2 YYNGEE. CDR3 length equals 14 residues.

The V call is TRBV11-2, the J call TRBJ2-5; D is perhaps TRBD1 (6 bases). CDR1 and CDR2 (germline): SGHAT, FQNNGV. V was clipped by 5 bases and J by 0 bases, with 19 bases between them. CDR3 size: 17 residues. The CDR3 sequence is CASSLGGIGGDQETQYF. CDR3 DNA sequence: TGTGCCAGCAGCCTTGGGGGTATAGGGGGAGACCAAGAGACCCAGTACTTC.

This clone was seen only a few times. V and J are TRBV10-3 and TRBJ1-5; tentative D call: TRBD1 (6 bases). V dropped 3 bases and J dropped 2 bases, with 14 bases sitting between them. The CDR3 consists of 16 residues. Per the germline V gene, CDR1 is ENHRY and CDR2 is SYGVKD. The CDR3 coding sequence is TGTGCCATCAGTGAAGGGGGGGGAGGAGGCAATCAGCCCCAGCATTTT. It yields the protein CAISEGGGGGNQPQHF.

The chain links TRBV7-8 to TRBJ1-5, with D uncertain. The CDR3 totals 12 residues. Germline V gene data show CDR1 as SGHVS and CDR2 as FQNEAQ. V was pared by 5 bases and J by 3 bases, with 5 bases between. CDR3 in amino acids: CASSPVNQPQHF. The CDR3 DNA follows: TGTGCCAGCAGCCCCGTCAATCAGCCCCAGCATTTT.

This chain uses TRBV15 with TRBJ2-7; 10 positions match TRBD2. This CDR3 has 16 residues. J lost 1 base, V lost 2 bases, and 5 bases had no gene match. Germline loops: CDR1 LNHNV, CDR2 YYDKDF (reference sequence). The CDR3: CATSRILAGVSYEQYF. The CDR3 nucleotides are TGTGCCACCAGCAGAATTCTAGCGGGGGTATCCTACGAGCAGTACTTC. Looking up the rest from reference TRBV15 and TRBJ2-7 gives the full variable domain: DAMVIQNPRYQVTQFGKPVTLSCSQTLNHNVMYWYQQKSSQAPKLLFHYYDKDFNNEADTPDNFQSRRPNTSFCFLDIRSPGLGDTAMYLCATSRILAGVSYEQYFGPGTRLTVT.

The genes are TRBV29-1 and TRBJ2-7; D gene uncertain. Per germline, CDR1 SQVTM and CDR2 ANQGSEA. This CDR3 has 12 residues. Trimming cost V 6 bases and J 12 bases, with 21 bases left between them. CDR3 sequence reads: CSVALLKALRYF. In DNA, the CDR3 is TGCAGCGTCGCACTCTTGAAAGCCCTCCGGTACTTC.

The genes are TRBV5-1 and TRBJ1-2; 7 nucleotides agree with TRBD1. The germline CDR1 and CDR2 sequences are SGHRS and YFSETQ. With V trimmed by 4 bases and J by 5 bases, 5 bases remained unmatched. The CDR3 has 13 amino acids. CDR3 sequence (DNA): TGCGCCAGCAGCATGGACAGGAAATATGGCTACACCTTC. Translating gives CASSMDRKYGYTF.

The V and J genes are TRBV10-2 and TRBJ2-7; D unclear. The CDR3 extends over 14 amino acids. Trimming stripped 2 bases from V and 5 bases from J, with 13 bases between. Germline CDR1 WSHSY, CDR2 SAAADI. Here the CDR3 DNA reads TGCGCCAGCAGTGAGAGCTCCCGATCCAACGAGCAGTACTTC. It encodes CASSESSRSNEQYF.

The chain combines TRBV5-1 with TRBJ2-7; D perhaps matches TRBD2 (7 bases). CDR1 SGHRS and CDR2 YFSETQ come from the germline V gene. The V end lost 3 bases, the J end lost 2 bases, and 12 bases lay between the germline ends. The CDR3 runs 14 residues. CDR3 residues: CASSSTGGPYEQYF. DNA of the CDR3: TGCGCCAGCAGCTCCACGGGGGGCCCCTACGAGCAGTACTTC.

This sequence joins TRBV9 and TRBJ2-5; the match to TRBD1 covers 9 bases. The V gene end was trimmed by 2 bases and the J gene end by 2 bases; junction bases not matched to a gene: 4. The CDR3 has 15 residues. Germline-derived CDR1 and CDR2 are SGDLS and YYNGEE. CDR3 sequence reads: CASSVRDREQETQYF. DNA for the CDR3: TGTGCCAGCAGCGTCCGGGACAGGGAACAAGAGACCCAGTACTTC.

This chain uses TRBV21-1 with TRBJ2-7; the D call in the table, TRBD1, was not verified against the DNA. TRBV21-1 is a listed pseudogene. This CDR3 is 20 amino acids long. CDR3 sequence: CASSVIGTGQGTYLEYEQYF. DNA for the CDR3: TGTGCCAGCAGCGTTATTGGGACAGGGCAGGGGACTTACCTAGAATACGAGCAGTACTTC.

The V and J genes are TRBV6-5 and TRBJ2-3; 7 bases are a match to TRBD2. V dropped 8 bases and J dropped 1; count of bases not matched to a gene: 3. Germline lookup yields CDR1 MNHEY and CDR2 SVGAGI. The CDR3 loop spans 13 amino acids. CDR3 protein: CASGAGGTDTQYF. The CDR3, as DNA: TGTGCCAGCGGCGCGGGGGGCACAGATACGCAGTATTTT.

Here the CDR3 reads CASSPIGQEAFF. Written as DNA, the CDR3 is TGTGCCAGCAGCCCAATAGGACAAGAAGCTTTCTTT. The V call is TRBV7-3, the J call TRBJ1-1; D possibly corresponds to TRBD1 (5 bases). Germline CDR1 SGHTA, CDR2 FQGTGA. V dropped 5 bases and J dropped 8 bases, with 12 bases sitting between them. The CDR3 spans 12 residues. Looking up the rest from reference TRBV7-3 and TRBJ1-1 gives the full variable domain: GAGVSQTPSNKVTEKGKYVELRCDPISGHTALYWYRQSLGQGPEFLIYFQGTGAADDSGLPNDRFFAVRPEGSVSTLKIQRTERGDSAVYLCASSPIGQEAFFGQGTRLTVV.

This chain links TRBV5-5 with TRBJ1-5, with D possibly being TRBD1 (6 bases). Looked up from germline, CDR1 is SGHKS and CDR2 is YYEKEE (reference sequence). The CDR3 has 16 amino acids. The V end was cut by 5 bases, the J end by 4 bases, with 19 bases between. The chain's CDR3 is CASSRSVGAGNQPQHF. Here the CDR3 DNA reads TGTGCCAGCAGTCGCTCTGTGGGGGCCGGGAATCAGCCCCAGCATTTT.

The V and J genes are TRBV7-2 and TRBJ1-4; 9 nucleotides line up with TRBD1. The CDR3 totals 16 residues. J lost 6 bases, V lost 6 bases, and 11 bases had no gene match. From germline, CDR1 is SGHTA and CDR2 FQGNSA. The CDR3 reads CASSLQTGGWDEKLFF. In DNA form, the CDR3 reads TGTGCCAGCAGTTTACAAACAGGGGGCTGGGATGAAAAACTGTTTTTT. Combining the CDR3 with reference TRBV7-2 and TRBJ1-4 gives the whole variable domain GAGVSQSPSNKVTEKGKDVELRCDPISGHTALYWYRQSLGQGLEFLIYFQGNSAPDKSGLPSDRFSAERTGGSVSTLTIQRTQQEDSAVYLCASSLQTGGWDEKLFFGSGTQLSVL.

The CDR3 sequence: CASSPTGTDAYEQYF. CDR3 in DNA: TGCGCCAGCAGCCCCACGGGGACAGACGCCTACGAGCAGTACTTC. The V gene is TRBV5-1, the J gene TRBJ2-7; 7 bases align to TRBD1. The germline CDR1 and CDR2 sequences are SGHRS and YFSETQ. The V segment lost 4 bases and the J segment 2 bases; nucleotides outside the gene matches: 9. The CDR3 contains 15 residues.

The CDR3 here is CASSLVVQETQYF. Here the CDR3 DNA reads TGTGCCAGCAGCTTAGTAGTGCAAGAGACCCAGTACTTC. V and J are TRBV7-9 and TRBJ2-5; D call uncertain. The CDR3 is 13 residues long. The V end was cut by 1 base, the J end by 2 bases, with 5 bases between. CDR1 SEHNR and CDR2 FQNEAQ come from the germline V gene (reference sequence). Supplemented by reference TRBV7-9 and TRBJ2-5, the full variable domain reads DTGVSQNPRHKITKRGQNVTFRCDPISEHNRLYWYRQTLGQGPEFLTYFQNEAQLEKSRLLSDRFSAERPKGSFSTLEIQRTEQGDSAMYLCASSLVVQETQYFGPGTRLLVL.